This TCR beta chain was documented in a study of human T cells and chemical hapten exposure. Study results and caveats: The number of TCRs above 1 in 1000 frequency did not change after DPC sensitization.

The length of the CDR3 is 14 residues. Per the germline V gene, CDR1 is MNHNY and CDR2 is SVGAGI (reference sequence). The V and J ends lost 7 bases and 8 bases, in that order; junction bases with no gene match: 13. In its sample, this clonotype was seen many times. Antigen specificity is unknown. This sample's time point: pre-sensitization, week 0. Regarding treatment: therapeutic diphenylcyclopropenone sensitization with weekly scalp DPC. Blood, whole and unfractionated, served as the source for total RNA extraction. Individual cDNA molecules each carried unique molecular identifiers attached by the library. In the source study's methods: Samples held a median of 95,638 TCRs, range roughly 20,000–700,000. Using its own MiXCR run on the RACE reads, TCRdb lists one record per CDR3 protein. TCRdb, not the original authors, processed these V and J calls. The table lists approximately 52,000 distinct CDR3 sequences, about 9.4% of them singletons.

This sequence was found in a middle-aged woman with alopecia areata. Some clones in this sample may be carry-over from other donors' samples. The rearrangement links TRBV6-6 to TRBJ2-5; 7 positions agree with TRBD1. This specimen was whole blood, taken in connection with sensitization to the hapten diphenylcyclopropenone (DPC). CDR3 nucleotides: TGTGCCAGCACCCCTATGAGGGACAGTGGAACCCAGTACTTC. This translates into CASTPMRDSGTQYF.